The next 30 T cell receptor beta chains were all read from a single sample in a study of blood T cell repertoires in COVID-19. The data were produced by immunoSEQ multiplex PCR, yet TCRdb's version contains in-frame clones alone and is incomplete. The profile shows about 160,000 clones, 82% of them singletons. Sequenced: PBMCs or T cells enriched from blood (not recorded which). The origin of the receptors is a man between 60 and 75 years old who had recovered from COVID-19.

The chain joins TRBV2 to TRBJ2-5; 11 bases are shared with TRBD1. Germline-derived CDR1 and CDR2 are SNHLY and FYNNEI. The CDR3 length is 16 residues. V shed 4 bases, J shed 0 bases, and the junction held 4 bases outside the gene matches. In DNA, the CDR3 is TGTGCCAGCAGTGTTTGGGACAGGGGGTACCAAGAGACCCAGTACTTC. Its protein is CASSVWDRGYQETQYF. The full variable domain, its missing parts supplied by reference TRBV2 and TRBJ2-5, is EPEVTQTPSHQVTQMGQEVILRCVPISNHLYFYWYRQILGQKVEFLVSFYNNEISEKSEIFDDQFSVERPDGSNFTLKIRSTKLEDSAMYFCASSVWDRGYQETQYFGPGTRLLVL.

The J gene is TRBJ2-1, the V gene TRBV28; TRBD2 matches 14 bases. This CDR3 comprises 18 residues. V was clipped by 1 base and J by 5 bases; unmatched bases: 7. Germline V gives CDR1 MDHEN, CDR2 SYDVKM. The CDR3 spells CASSLSFGTSGRHNEQFF. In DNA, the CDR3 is TGTGCCAGCAGTTTATCTTTTGGGACTAGCGGGAGACACAATGAGCAGTTCTTC.

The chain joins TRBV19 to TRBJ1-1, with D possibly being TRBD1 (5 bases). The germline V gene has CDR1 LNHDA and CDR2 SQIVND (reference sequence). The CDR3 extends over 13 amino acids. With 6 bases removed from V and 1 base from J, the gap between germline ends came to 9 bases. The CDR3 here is CASRTDGNTEAFF. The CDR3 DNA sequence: TGTGCCAGTAGGACAGATGGGAACACTGAAGCTTTCTTT.

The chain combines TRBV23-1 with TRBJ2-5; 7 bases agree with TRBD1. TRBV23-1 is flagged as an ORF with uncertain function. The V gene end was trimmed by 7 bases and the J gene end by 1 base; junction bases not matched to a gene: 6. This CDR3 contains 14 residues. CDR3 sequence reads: CASTEGAGQETQYF. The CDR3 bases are TGCGCCAGCACAGAGGGGGCGGGCCAAGAGACCCAGTACTTC.

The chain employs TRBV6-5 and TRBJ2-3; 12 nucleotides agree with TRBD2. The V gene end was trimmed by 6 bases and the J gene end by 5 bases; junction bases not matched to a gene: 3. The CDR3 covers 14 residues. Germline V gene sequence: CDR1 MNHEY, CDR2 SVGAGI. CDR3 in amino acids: CASRVGLAGDTQYF. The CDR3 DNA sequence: TGTGCCAGCAGAGTGGGACTAGCGGGAGATACGCAGTATTTT.

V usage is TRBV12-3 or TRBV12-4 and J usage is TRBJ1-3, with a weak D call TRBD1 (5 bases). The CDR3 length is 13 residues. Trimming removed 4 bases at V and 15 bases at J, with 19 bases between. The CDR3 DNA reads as TGTGCCAGCAGTTCACCGACAGTAGGGGTCCCATATTTT. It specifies CASSSPTVGVPYF.

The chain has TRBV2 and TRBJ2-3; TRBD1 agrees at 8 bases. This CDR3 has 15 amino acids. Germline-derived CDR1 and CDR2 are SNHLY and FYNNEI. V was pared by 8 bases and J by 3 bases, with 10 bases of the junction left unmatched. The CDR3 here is CASSIGQGSTDTQYF. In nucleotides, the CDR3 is TGTGCCAGCTCTATCGGACAGGGTAGTACAGATACGCAGTATTTT.

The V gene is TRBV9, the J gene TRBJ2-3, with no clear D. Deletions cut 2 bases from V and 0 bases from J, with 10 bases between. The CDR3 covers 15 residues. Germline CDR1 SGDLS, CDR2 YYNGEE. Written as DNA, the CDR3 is TGTGCCAGCAGCGTGTTCGGTCCTAGCACAGATACGCAGTATTTT. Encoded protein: CASSVFGPSTDTQYF.

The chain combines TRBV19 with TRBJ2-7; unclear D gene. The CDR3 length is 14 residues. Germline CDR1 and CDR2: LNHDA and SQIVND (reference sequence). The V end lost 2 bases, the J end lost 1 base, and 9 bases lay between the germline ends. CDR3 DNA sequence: TGTGCCAGTAGTATAAGTGCAGATTCCTACGAGCAGTACTTC. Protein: CASSISADSYEQYF. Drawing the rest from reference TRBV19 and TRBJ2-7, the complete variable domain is DGGITQSPKYLFRKEGQNVTLSCEQNLNHDAMYWYRQDPGQGLRLIYYSQIVNDFQKGDIAEGYSVSREKKESFPLTVTSAQKNPTAFYLCASSISADSYEQYFGPGTRLTVT.

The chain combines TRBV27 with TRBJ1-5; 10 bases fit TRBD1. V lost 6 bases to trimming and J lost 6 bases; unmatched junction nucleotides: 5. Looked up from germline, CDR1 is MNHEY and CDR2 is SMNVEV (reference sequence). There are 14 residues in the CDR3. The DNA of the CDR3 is TGTGCCAGCAGCCAGACAGGGGGCGTTCAGCCCCAGCATTTT. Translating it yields CASSQTGGVQPQHF.

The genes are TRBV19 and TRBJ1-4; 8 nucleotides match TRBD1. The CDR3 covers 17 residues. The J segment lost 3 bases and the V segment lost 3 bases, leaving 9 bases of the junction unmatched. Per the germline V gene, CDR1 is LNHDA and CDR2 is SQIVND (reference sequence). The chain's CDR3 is CASSIRGQATSNEKLFF. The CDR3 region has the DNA TGTGCCAGTAGTATCAGGGGACAGGCCACTTCTAATGAAAAACTGTTTTTT.

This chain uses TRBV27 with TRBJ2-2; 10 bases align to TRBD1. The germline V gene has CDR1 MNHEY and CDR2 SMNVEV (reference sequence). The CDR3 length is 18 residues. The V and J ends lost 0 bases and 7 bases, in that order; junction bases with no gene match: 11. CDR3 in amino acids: CASSLSFPGQGRSGELFF. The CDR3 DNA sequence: TGTGCCAGCAGTTTATCCTTCCCGGGACAGGGGCGGAGCGGGGAGCTGTTTTTT.

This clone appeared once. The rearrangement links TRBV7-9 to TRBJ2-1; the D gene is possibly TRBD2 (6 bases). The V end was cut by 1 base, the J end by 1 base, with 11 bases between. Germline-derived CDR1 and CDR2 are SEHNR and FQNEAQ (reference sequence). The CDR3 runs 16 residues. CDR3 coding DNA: TGTGCCAGCAGCTTAGGTAGCGGAGAGTCCTACAATGAGCAGTTCTTC. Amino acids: CASSLGSGESYNEQFF.

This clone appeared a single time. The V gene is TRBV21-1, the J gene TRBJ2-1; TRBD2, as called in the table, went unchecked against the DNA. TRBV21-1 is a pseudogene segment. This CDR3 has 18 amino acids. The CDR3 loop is CASTLGAGLAGSYNEQFF. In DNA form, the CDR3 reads TGTGCCAGCACCCTTGGGGCGGGGCTAGCGGGGTCCTACAATGAGCAGTTCTTC.

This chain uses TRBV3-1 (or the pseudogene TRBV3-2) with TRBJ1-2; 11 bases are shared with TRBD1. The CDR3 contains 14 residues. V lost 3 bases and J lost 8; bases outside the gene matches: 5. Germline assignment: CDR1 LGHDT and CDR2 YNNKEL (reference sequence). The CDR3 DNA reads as TGTGCCAGCAGCCATGAGGACAGGGGGCTCGGCTACACCTTC. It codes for CASSHEDRGLGYTF.

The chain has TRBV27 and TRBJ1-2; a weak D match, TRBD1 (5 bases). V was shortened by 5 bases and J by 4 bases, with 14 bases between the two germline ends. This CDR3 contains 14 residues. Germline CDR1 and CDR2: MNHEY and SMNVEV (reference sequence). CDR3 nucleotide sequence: TGTGCCAGCAGTCCCGCCGGGGGGACCTATGGCTACACCTTC. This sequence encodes CASSPAGGTYGYTF.

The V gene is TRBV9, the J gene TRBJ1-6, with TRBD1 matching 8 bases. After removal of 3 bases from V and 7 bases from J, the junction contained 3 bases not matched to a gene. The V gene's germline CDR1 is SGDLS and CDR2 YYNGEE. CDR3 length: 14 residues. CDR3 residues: CASSAGGGNSPLHF. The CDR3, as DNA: TGTGCCAGCAGCGCAGGGGGCGGGAATTCACCCCTCCACTTT.

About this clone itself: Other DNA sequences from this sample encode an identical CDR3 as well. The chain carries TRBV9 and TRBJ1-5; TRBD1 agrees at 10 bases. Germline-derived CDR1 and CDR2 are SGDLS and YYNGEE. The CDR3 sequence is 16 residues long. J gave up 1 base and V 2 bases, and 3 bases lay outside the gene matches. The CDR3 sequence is CASSVGDRGSNQPQHF. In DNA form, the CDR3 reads TGTGCCAGCAGCGTTGGGGACAGGGGAAGCAATCAGCCCCAGCATTTT.

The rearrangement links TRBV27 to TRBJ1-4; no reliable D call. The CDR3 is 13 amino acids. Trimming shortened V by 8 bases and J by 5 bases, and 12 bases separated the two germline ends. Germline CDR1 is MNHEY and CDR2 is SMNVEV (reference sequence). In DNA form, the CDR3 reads TGTGCCAGCCTCAAGACGGGGAATGAAAAACTGTTTTTT. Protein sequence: CASLKTGNEKLFF.

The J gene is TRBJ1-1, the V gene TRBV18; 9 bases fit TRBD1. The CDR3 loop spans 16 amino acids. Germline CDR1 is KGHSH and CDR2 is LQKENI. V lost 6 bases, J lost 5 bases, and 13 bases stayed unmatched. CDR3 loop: CASSLRTGDGGTEAFF. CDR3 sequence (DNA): TGTGCCAGCTCCCTTAGGACAGGGGATGGAGGTACTGAAGCTTTCTTT.

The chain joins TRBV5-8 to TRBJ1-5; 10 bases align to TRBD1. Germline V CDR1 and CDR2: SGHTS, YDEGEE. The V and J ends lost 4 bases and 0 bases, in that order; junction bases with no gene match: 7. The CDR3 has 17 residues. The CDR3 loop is CASSTGQGDYSNQPQHF. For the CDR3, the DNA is TGTGCCAGCAGCACAGGACAGGGGGACTATAGCAATCAGCCCCAGCATTTT.

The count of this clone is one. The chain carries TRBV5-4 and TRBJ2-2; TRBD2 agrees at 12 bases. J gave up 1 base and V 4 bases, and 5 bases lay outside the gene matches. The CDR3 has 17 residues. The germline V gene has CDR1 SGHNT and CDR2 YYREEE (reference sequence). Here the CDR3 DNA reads TGTGCCAGCAGCCCTCGACTAGCGGGGGTGAACACCGGGGAGCTGTTTTTT. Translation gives CASSPRLAGVNTGELFF.

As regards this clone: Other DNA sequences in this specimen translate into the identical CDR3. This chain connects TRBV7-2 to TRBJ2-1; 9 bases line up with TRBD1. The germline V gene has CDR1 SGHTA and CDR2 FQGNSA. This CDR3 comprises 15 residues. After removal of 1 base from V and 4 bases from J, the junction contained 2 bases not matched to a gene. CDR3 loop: CASSLEGQGYNEQFF. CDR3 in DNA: TGTGCCAGCAGCTTAGAGGGACAGGGATACAATGAGCAGTTCTTC.

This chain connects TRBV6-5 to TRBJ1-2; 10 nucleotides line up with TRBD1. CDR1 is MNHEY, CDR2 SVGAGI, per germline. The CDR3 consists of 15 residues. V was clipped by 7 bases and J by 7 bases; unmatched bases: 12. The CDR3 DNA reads TGTGCCAGCACCTTAGATCGGACAGGGGGAGTTGGCTACACCTTC. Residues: CASTLDRTGGVGYTF.

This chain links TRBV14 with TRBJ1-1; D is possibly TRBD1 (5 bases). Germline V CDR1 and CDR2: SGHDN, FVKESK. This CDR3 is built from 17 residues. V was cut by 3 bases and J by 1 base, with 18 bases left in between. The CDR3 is CASSHVRQPTPNTEAFF. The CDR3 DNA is TGTGCCAGCAGCCATGTCAGACAGCCTACACCGAACACTGAAGCTTTCTTT.

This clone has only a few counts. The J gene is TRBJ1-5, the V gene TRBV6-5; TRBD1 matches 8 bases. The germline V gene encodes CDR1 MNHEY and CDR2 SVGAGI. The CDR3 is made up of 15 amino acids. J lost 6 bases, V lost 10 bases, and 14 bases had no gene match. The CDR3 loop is CATRGGRGQGQPQHF. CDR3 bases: TGTGCCACCCGAGGGGGCAGGGGGCAGGGTCAGCCCCAGCATTTT.

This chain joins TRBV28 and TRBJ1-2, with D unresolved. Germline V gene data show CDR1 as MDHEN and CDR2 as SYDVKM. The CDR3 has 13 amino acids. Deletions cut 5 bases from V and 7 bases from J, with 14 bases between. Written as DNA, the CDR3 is TGTGCCAGCAGTCTACCCCGGAGAGGTGGCTACACCTTC. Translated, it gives CASSLPRRGGYTF.

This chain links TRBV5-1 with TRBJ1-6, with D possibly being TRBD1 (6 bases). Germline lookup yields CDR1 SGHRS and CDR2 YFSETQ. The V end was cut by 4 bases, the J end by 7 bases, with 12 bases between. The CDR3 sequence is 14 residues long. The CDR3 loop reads CASSTGTTNSPLHF. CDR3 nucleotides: TGCGCCAGCAGCACCGGGACAACGAATTCACCCCTCCACTTT.

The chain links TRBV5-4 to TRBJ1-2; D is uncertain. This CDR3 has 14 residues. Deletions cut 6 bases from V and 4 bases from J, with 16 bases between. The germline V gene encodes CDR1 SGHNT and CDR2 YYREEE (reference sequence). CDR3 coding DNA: TGTGCCAGCACCGGAAAGAACACGGGCTATGGCTACACCTTC. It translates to CASTGKNTGYGYTF.

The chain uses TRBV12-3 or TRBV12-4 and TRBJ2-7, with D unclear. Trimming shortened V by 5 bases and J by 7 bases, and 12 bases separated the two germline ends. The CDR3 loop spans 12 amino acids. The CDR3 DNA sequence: TGTGCCAGCAGTGGTACCTTCGGTGAGCAGTACTTC. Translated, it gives CASSGTFGEQYF.